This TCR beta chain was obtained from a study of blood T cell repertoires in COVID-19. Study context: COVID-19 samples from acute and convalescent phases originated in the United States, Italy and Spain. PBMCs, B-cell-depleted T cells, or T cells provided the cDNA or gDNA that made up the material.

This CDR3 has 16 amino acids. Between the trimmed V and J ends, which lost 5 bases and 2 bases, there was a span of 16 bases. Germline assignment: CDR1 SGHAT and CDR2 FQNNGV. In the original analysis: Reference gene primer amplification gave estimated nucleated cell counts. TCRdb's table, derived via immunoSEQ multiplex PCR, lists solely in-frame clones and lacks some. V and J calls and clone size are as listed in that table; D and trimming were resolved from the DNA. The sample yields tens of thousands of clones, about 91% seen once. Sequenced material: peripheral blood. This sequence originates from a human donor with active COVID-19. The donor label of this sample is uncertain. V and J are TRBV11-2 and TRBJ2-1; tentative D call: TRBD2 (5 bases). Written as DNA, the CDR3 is TGTGCCAGCAGCGAAAAGGGTGGAGGTACCTACAATGAGCAGTTCTTC. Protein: CASSEKGGGTYNEQFF.